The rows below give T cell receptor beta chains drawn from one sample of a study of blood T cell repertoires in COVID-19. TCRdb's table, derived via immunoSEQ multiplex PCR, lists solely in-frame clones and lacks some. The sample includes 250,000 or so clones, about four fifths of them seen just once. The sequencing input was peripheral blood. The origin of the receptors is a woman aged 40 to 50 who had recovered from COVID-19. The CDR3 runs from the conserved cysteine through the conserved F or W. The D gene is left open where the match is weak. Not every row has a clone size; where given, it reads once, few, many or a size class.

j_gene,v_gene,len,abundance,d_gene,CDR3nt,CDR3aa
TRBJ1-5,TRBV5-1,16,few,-,TGCGCCAGCAGCTTGTCGGTTGGGGGGAGCGGACAGCCCCAGCATTTT,CASSLSVGGSGQPQHF
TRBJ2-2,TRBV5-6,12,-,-,TGTGCCAGCAGCGCGTATGACGGGGAGCTGTTTTTT,CASSAYDGELFF
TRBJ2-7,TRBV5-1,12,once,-,TGCGCCAGCAGCTTAACAGCATACGAGCAGTACTTC,CASSLTAYEQYF
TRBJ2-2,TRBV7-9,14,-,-,TGTGCCAGCAGTCAGGGGTCGTACACCGGGGAGCTGTTTTTT,CASSQGSYTGELFF
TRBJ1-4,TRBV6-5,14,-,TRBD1,TGTGCCAGCAGCCTGGGACAGGGGGACGAAAAACTGTTTTTT,CASSLGQGDEKLFF
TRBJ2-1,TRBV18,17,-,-,TGTGCCAGCTCGTCGCTTAGGCCGGAGGGGTACTGGAATGAGCAGTTCTTC,CASSSLRPEGYWNEQFF
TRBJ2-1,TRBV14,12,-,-,TGTGCCAGCAGCCAAGCGGTGAATGAGCAGTTCTTC,CASSQAVNEQFF
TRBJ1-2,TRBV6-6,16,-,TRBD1,TGTGCCAGCAGAGGTCAGGGGGCTGAAGCTAACTATGGCTACACCTTC,CASRGQGAEANYGYTF
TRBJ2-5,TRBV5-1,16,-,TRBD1,TGCGCCAGCAGCTTGGTGGGACAGGGGGTTCGTGAGACCCAGTACTTC,CASSLVGQGVRETQYF
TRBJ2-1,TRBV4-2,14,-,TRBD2,TGTGCCAGCAGCCTGCATGATGGGGAGGGTGAGCAGTTCTTC,CASSLHDGEGEQFF
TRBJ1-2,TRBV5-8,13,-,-,TGTGCCAGCAGCTTGATAGCGATCTATGGCTACACCTTC,CASSLIAIYGYTF
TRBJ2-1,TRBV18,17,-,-,TGTGCCAGCTCACCACTCGGCGGCTCTAGCTCCTACAATGAGCAGTTCTTC,CASSPLGGSSSYNEQFF
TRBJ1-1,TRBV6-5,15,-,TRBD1,TGTGCCAGCACTCCCCAACAGGGGGTGAACACTGAAGCTTTCTTT,CASTPQQGVNTEAFF
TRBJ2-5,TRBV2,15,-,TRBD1,TGTGCCAGCAGTGAAGGGACAGGGTCCCAAGAGACCCAGTACTTC,CASSEGTGSQETQYF
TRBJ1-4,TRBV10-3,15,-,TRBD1,TGTGCCATCAGTGATGGCGACAGGGTTGGTGAAAAACTGTTTTTT,CAISDGDRVGEKLFF
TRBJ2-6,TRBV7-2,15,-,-,TGTGCCAGCAGCTTTGCCCCGGCTGGGGCCAACGTCCTGACTTTC,CASSFAPAGANVLTF
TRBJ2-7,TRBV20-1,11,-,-,TGCAGTGCCAGCCCCAGGTACGAGCAGTACTTC,CSASPRYEQYF
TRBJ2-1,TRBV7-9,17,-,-,TGTGCCAGCAGCTCCTCCTATACTGCCCCAAATAGCAATGAGCAGTTCTTC,CASSSSYTAPNSNEQFF
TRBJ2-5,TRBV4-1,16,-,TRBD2,TGCGCCAGCAGCCAAGGAAAGGGAGGGTTTGGAGAGACCCAGTACTTC,CASSQGKGGFGETQYF
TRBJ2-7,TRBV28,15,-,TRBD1,TGTGCCAGCAGTCCTCCCGGGACAGGGGCCTACGAGCAGTACTTC,CASSPPGTGAYEQYF
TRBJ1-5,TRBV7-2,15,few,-,TGTGCCAGCAGCTCACAGGGATTCAGCAATCAGCCCCAGCATTTT,CASSSQGFSNQPQHF
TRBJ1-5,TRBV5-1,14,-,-,TGCGCCAGCAGCCCCGGTGAAGCTCATCAGCCCCAGCATTTT,CASSPGEAHQPQHF
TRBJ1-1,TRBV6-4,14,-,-,TGTGCCAGCAGGGGGGACACAGCGAACACTGAAGCTTTCTTT,CASRGDTANTEAFF
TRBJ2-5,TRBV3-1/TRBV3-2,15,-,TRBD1,TGTGCCAGCAGGTCGGGACAGGCCGTCCAAGAGACCCAGTACTTC,CASRSGQAVQETQYF
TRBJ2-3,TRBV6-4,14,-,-,TGTGCCAGCAGTGACTCGGCCCGCGGAGATACGCAGTATTTT,CASSDSARGDTQYF
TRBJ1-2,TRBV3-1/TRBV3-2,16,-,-,TGTGCCAGCAGCCAAGGAGCCGGAGCAGCTAACTATGGCTACACCTTC,CASSQGAGAANYGYTF
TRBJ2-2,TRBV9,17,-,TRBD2,TGTGCCAGCAGCGTAGAGCCTAGCGGGGGGCACACCGGGGAGCTGTTTTTT,CASSVEPSGGHTGELFF
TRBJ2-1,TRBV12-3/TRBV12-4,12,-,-,TGTGCCAGCAATAGCGAGGTCGGAGAGCAGTTCTTC,CASNSEVGEQFF
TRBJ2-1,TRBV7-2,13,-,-,TGTGCCAGCAGCTTAAACAGGTTCGATGAGCAGTTCTTC,CASSLNRFDEQFF
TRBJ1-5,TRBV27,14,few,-,TGTGCCAGCAGCCAGGGACTTAGCAATCAGCCCCAGCATTTT,CASSQGLSNQPQHF